This TCR beta chain appears in the sequencing data of a study of T cell responses to AZD1222 COVID-19 vaccine. General observations from the study: Of spike-specific TCRs, nearly half reportedly target regions left unmutated in variants. All repertoire sampling was performed exclusively after the peak T cell response.

As to this clone: Its antigen is currently unknown.

The CDR3 loop spans 14 amino acids. V shed 6 bases, J shed 0 bases, and the junction held 1 base outside the gene matches. The V gene's germline CDR1 is MDHEN and CDR2 SYDVKM. Second doses that came at about 4 or about 12 weeks were put together. TCRdb's copy holds only in-frame clones and misses some; the assay was immunoSEQ multiplex PCR. The sample yields around 44,000 clones, approximately 83% seen once. The input for sequencing was peripheral blood, taken 28 days after the second AZD1222 dose. This TCR came from an adult who received the AZD1222 COVID-19 vaccine. The chain employs TRBV28 and TRBJ1-1; the match to TRBD1 covers 10 bases. This chain's CDR3 is CASRGTGVNTEAFF. The CDR3 coding sequence is TGTGCCAGCAGAGGGACAGGGGTGAACACTGAAGCTTTCTTT.